This T cell receptor (beta chain) was captured in a study of CD8+ T cells in alopecia areata. As for the study in general: Treated individuals took tofacitinib by mouth, 5 to 10 mg twice daily. The share of scalp area affected provided the severity score for treated patients.

The length of the CDR3 is 16 residues. The germline V gene encodes CDR1 SGHDN and CDR2 FVKESK. The V gene end was trimmed by 0 bases and the J gene end by 1 base; junction bases not matched to a gene: 4. Sample treatment: oral pan-JAK inhibitor, 5-10 mg twice daily. The study team obtained lesional scalp punch biopsies and peripheral blood from alopecia areata patients. Sorting of CD4+ and CD8+ T cells was performed on PBMCs. Isolated RNA was reverse transcribed into cDNA used as the sequencing template. Method: immunoSEQ multiplex PCR; TCRdb's copy keeps in-frame clones and lacks some. The sample lists fewer than 200,000 clones; around 58% were seen once.

V and J are TRBV14 and TRBJ1-2; 8 bases map to TRBD1. The material was CD8+ T cells sorted from blood, obtained at week 24, from a patient treated with tofacitinib. This sequence originates from a human donor with alopecia areata. For the CDR3, the DNA is TGTGCCAGCAGCCAAGATTTAACAGGGGGTAACTATGGCTACACCTTC. Protein: CASSQDLTGGNYGYTF.